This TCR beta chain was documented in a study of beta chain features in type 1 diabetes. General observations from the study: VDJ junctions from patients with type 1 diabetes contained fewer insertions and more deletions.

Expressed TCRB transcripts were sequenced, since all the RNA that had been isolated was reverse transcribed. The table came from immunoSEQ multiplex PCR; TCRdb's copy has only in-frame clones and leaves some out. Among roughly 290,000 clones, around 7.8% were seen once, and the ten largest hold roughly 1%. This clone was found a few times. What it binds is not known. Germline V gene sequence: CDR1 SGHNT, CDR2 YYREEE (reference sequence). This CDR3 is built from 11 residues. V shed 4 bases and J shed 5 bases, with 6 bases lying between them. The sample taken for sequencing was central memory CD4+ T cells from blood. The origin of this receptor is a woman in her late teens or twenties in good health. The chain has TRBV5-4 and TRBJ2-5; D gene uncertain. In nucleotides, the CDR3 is TGTGCCAGCAGCGAGAGGGAGACCCAGTACTTC. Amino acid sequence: CASSERETQYF. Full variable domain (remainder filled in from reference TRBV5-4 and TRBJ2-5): ETGVTQSPTHLIKTRGQQVTLRCSSQSGHNTVSWYQQALGQGPQFIFQYYREEENGRGNFPPRFSGLQFPNYSSELNVNALELDDSALYLCASSERETQYFGPGTRLLVL.